A selection of T cell receptor beta chains follows, all from one sample in a study of molecular identifiers for immune sequencing clone quantification. TCRdb ran MiXCR on the PCR reads and lists one entry per CDR3 protein. There are around 460,000 distinct CDR3 sequences in the sample; under 30% occur only once, and around 0.78% lies in the top ten. The sample was naive CD8+ T cells from blood, with Jurkat cell RNA spiked in. Receptors originate from a human donor in good health. Some libraries in this study had Jurkat cell RNA spiked in. The CDR3 runs from the conserved cysteine through the conserved F or W. The order of the fields is D gene, clone size, J gene, V gene, CDR3 DNA, CDR3 protein. A D gene is named only where the DNA matches it firmly. The size field is filled for only some rows; it gives once, few, many or a size class.

NA NA TRBJ2-1 TRBV19 TGTGCCAGTAGGGGCTCCTACAATGAGCAGTTCTTC CASRGSYNEQFF
NA NA TRBJ2-7 TRBV6-2/TRBV6-3 TGTGCCAGCAGTGCGACTGCACTGGCGGTCGAGCAGTACTTC CASSATALAVEQYF
TRBD2 NA TRBJ2-3 TRBV5-3 TGTGCCAGCAGCGCCACCGGGACTATTAAGTATTTT CASSATGTIKYF
NA NA TRBJ2-3 TRBV27 TGTGCCAGCAGTTTATATACTAGCACAGATACGCAGTATTTT CASSLYTSTDTQYF
NA few TRBJ1-2 TRBV12-5 TGTGCTAGTGGTCCGGGGCCGGACTATGGCTACACCTTC CASGPGPDYGYTF
TRBD2 NA TRBJ2-7 TRBV6-6 TGTGCCAGCAGTTACATGTCCCTAGCGGGAAACTGCGAGCAGTACTTC CASSYMSLAGNCEQYF
TRBD1 NA TRBJ1-4 TRBV10-2 TGCGCCAGCAGTGACATCCACGGGACAGGGGAGTTTGAAAAACTGTTTTTT CASSDIHGTGEFEKLFF
NA few TRBJ2-5 TRBV7-9 TGTGCCAGCAGCCTGGGATACGGGACTCAAGAGACCCAGTACTTC CASSLGYGTQETQYF
NA NA TRBJ2-3 TRBV11-2 TGTGCCAGCAGCCCGGCGATGGAGACTAGCACAGATACGCAGTATTTT CASSPAMETSTDTQYF
NA NA TRBJ2-3 TRBV12-3/TRBV12-4 TGTACCAGCAGCGGGAGCACAGATACGCAGTATTTT CTSSGSTDTQYF
TRBD1 NA TRBJ1-4 TRBV6-5 TGTGCCAGCAGGCAGGGGGCTGGTGAAAAACTGTTTTTT CASRQGAGEKLFF
NA few TRBJ1-2 TRBV6-5 TGTGCCAGCAGTCCCAATCCGGGATCATCTAACTATGGCTACACCTTC CASSPNPGSSNYGYTF
NA many TRBJ2-1 TRBV4-1 TGCGCCAGCAGCCTTGGACTCTCCAATGAGCAGTTCTTC CASSLGLSNEQFF
TRBD2 many TRBJ2-3 TRBV7-9 TGTGCCAGCAGCCTGGGGTCGGGAGGAGTAACAGATACGCAGTATTTT CASSLGSGGVTDTQYF
NA NA TRBJ2-1 TRBV27 TGTGCCAGCAGTTTAACGGGCGAGCCTATGTACAATGATCAGTTCTTC CASSLTGEPMYNDQFF
NA NA TRBJ1-5 TRBV30 TGTGCCTGGAACCCGGGCCAGGGAGTTTCGGGCAATCAGCCCCAGCATTTT CAWNPGQGVSGNQPQHF
NA NA TRBJ2-1 TRBV24-1 TGTGCCACCAGTGAAGGGCAGGTGTTCTACAATGAGCAGTTCTTC CATSEGQVFYNEQFF
NA NA TRBJ1-3 TRBV4-2 TGTGCCAGCAGCCAATTTATATCGGGGGTTGGTGGAAACACCATATATTTT CASSQFISGVGGNTIYF
NA many TRBJ1-5 TRBV12-3/TRBV12-4 TGTGCCAGCAGTTTTCGAGGGGAGAATCAGCCCCAGCATTTT CASSFRGENQPQHF
NA few TRBJ2-1 TRBV28 TGTGCCAGCCCTGGAAGACCAGGTCGGGTACAAAAGCAGTTCTTC CASPGRPGRVQKQFF
NA once TRBJ2-7 TRBV30 TGTGCCATCTGGGGGGAAGGTTTCTACGAGCAGCACTTC CAIWGEGFYEQHF
NA NA TRBJ2-7 TRBV24-1 TGTGCCACCAGTGATTTAGACGAGCAGTACTTC CATSDLDEQYF
TRBD2 many TRBJ2-5 TRBV4-1 TGCGCCAGCTCAGTGATAGCGGGCCCAGAGACCCAGTACTTC CASSVIAGPETQYF
TRBD2 many TRBJ2-5 TRBV7-2 TGTGCCAGCAGCCCTGGGATAGCGGGCTCTCCCTGGAACTTC CASSPGIAGSPWNF
NA many TRBJ2-7 TRBV20-1 TGCAGTGCTAGATCTGCGGGTCCCCTCTACGAGCAGTACTTC CSARSAGPLYEQYF
NA few TRBJ1-4 TRBV28 TGTGCCAGCAGTCCCGAGGACAGCCTGGGTGAAAAACTGTTTTTT CASSPEDSLGEKLFF
TRBD2 NA TRBJ2-3 TRBV9 TGTGCCAGCAGCTCCGAGGGACTAGCGGTGGATACGCAGTATTTT CASSSEGLAVDTQYF